This entry features one TCR beta chain sequence. Its antigen target is currently unknown. It has no much larger one-base neighbor in the sample; base qualities were not kept. At diagnosis, peripheral blood, uninvolved tumor-adjacent lung and tumor were collected and stored as a combination of fresh-frozen and FFPE material. For TCR repertoire profiling, the blood samples were analyzed as peripheral blood mononuclear cells. CDR1 SNHLY and CDR2 FYNNEI were looked up in the germline V gene. The CDR3 runs 14 amino acids, cysteine and phenylalanine included. Only the CDR3 part of the read is kept: 42 bases, read in frame from the first base. V and J are trimmed by 3 bases and 4 bases, and the gene matches miss 1 base of the junction. This record belongs to a study of T cells in localized non-small cell lung cancer (dated by TCRdb to the early 2020s). For the study in its entirety: T cell repertoires of a few hundred early-stage NSCLC patients were analyzed, with tumors being compared against uninvolved tumor-adjacent lungs. The cohort comprised some 220 treatment-naïve NSCLC patients with resected, localized lung tumors. The mean age of the NSCLC patients was around 65 years, with 120 to 150 men and 110 or so women.

The immunoSEQ Assay was used to sequence TCR beta CDR3 regions from DNA. Per the original workflow: To compute T cell density, TCR beta template counts were normalized to usable DNA, which was estimated by amplifying housekeeping genes. Richness was estimated using the preseqR package, with extrapolation to 400,000 templates for PBMC samples and to 120,000 templates for tissue samples. Clonality was calculated as one minus Pielou's evenness. To identify tissue-enriched TCRs, differential abundance testing was run on productive amino-acid clonotypes with a minimum total count of 5 and an alpha of 0.1. Repertoire overlap between compartments was quantified with the Jaccard Index and Morisita Overlap Index. TCR beta CDR3s were clustered by GLIPH together with public tetramer-defined viral CDR3s, and at least three viral sequences plus V-gene enrichment were required for viral motifs. In TCRdb, the immuneACCESS table is reduced to in-frame sequences with V and J assigned. These tables do not hold every clone; where another copy was compared, an unresolved V gene accounts for under half, and the others remain unexplained. V, J and clone size are taken as reported in that table, and D and trimming were inferred from the DNA itself. The sample includes 45,000 to 70,000 clones, with roughly 85% observed a single time. Approximately 5.2% of the sample belongs to the ten largest clones.

General study outcomes and caveats: Longer overall survival was associated with higher T cell density in blood, whereas shorter survival was associated with higher clonality in adjacent lung. A median of approximately 50 of the top 100 tumor clones turned up in the paired uninvolved adjacent lung, and 28 of those clones also ranked among the top 100 of that same adjacent lung. Because the study design was exploratory, TCR variables were selected using unadjusted p-values without false-discovery rate correction. Uninvolved tumor-adjacent lung showed the highest T cell clonality, higher than tumor, which suggests more focused antigenic responses in the uninvolved tumor-adjacent lung. Because multi-region tumor sequencing was not done, intratumor heterogeneity could not be ruled out.

Recombination joined TRBV2 with TRBJ1-5, and TRBD1 aligns with 9 junction nucleotides. Sequencing used peripheral blood, obtained before any cancer treatment. This sequence originates from a woman aged 35-70 years with stage I lung adenocarcinoma. The CDR3 has the sequence CASSEGTGNQPQHF. The DNA sequence is TGTGCCAGCAGTGAGGGGACAGGGAATCAGCCCCAGCATTTT.